These 12 T cell receptor beta chains were sequenced from one sample in a study of cytomegalovirus exposure and HLA in healthy donors. Primers: 60 Vbeta forward and 13 Jbeta reverse. TCRdb's copy holds only in-frame clones and misses some; the assay was immunoSEQ multiplex PCR. The table has more than 85,000 clones, under 85% seen once. The sequenced material came from PBMCs. These receptors came from a man aged 30 to 39 in good health and CMV-seropositive.

This chain links TRBV6-5 with TRBJ2-7, with a possible D match to TRBD1 (6 bases). Deletions cut 8 bases from V and 6 bases from J, with 20 bases between. Germline lookup yields CDR1 MNHEY and CDR2 SVGAGI. The CDR3 totals 14 residues. Here the CDR3 reads CASRSGNRAGEQYF. CDR3 nucleotides: TGTGCCAGCCGGTCCGGAAACAGGGCCGGCGAGCAGTACTTC.

The J gene is TRBJ1-2, the V gene TRBV5-1; 8 positions agree with TRBD1. The CDR3 covers 14 residues. Trimming took 2 bases from V and 4 from J; bases not matched to a gene: 4. The germline V gene has CDR1 SGHRS and CDR2 YFSETQ. CDR3 protein: CASSLDRGGYGYTF. The CDR3 region has the DNA TGCGCCAGCAGCTTAGACAGGGGTGGCTATGGCTACACCTTC.

The CDR3 protein is CASSPSGQRQPPEAFF. Written as DNA, the CDR3 is TGTGCCAGCTCACCGTCCGGACAGAGGCAACCCCCCGAAGCTTTCTTT. The V gene is TRBV18, the J gene TRBJ1-1, with D tentatively TRBD1 (6 bases). The V gene's germline CDR1 is KGHSH and CDR2 LQKENI. With 3 bases removed from V and 8 bases from J, the gap between germline ends came to 22 bases. There are 16 residues in the CDR3.

There are a few counts of this clone. This chain joins TRBV7-6 and TRBJ1-1; 8 bases are a match to TRBD1. The V gene end was trimmed by 1 base and the J gene end by 0 bases; junction bases not matched to a gene: 4. The germline CDR1 and CDR2 sequences are SGHVS and FNYEAQ. The CDR3 totals 16 residues. CDR3 in DNA: TGTGCCAGCAGCTTAGAGGCAGGGGGCCTGAACACTGAAGCTTTCTTT. It yields the protein CASSLEAGGLNTEAFF.

In this sample, this clone turned up once. CDR3 loop: CASSLEGRGRASETQYF. The DNA of the CDR3 is TGTGCCAGCAGCTTAGAAGGGCGCGGGAGGGCCAGCGAGACCCAGTACTTC. J is TRBJ2-5 and V is TRBV11-2; 9 bases match TRBD2. Trimming at V came to 0 bases and at J to 5 bases, leaving 10 bases not matched to a gene. This CDR3 has 17 amino acids. The germline gives CDR1 SGHAT, CDR2 FQNNGV.

This sequence joins TRBV7-2 and TRBJ1-6; 9 bases fit TRBD1. This CDR3 has 15 amino acids. The germline V gene encodes CDR1 SGHTA and CDR2 FQGNSA. Trimming took 4 bases from V and 10 from J; bases not matched to a gene: 8. The CDR3 nucleotides are TGTGCCAGCAGCTCAGTCCCGGGACAGGGATCACCCCTCCACTTT. As protein: CASSSVPGQGSPLHF.

The chain uses TRBV11-3 and TRBJ2-1; 8 nucleotides align to TRBD1. V was clipped by 4 bases and J by 10 bases; unmatched bases: 6. The CDR3 spans 13 residues. CDR1 and CDR2 (germline): SGHNT, YENEEA. The CDR3 DNA reads TGTGCCAGCAGCTCCAGGGGGCCGTGGGAGCAGTTCTTC. Its translation is CASSSRGPWEQFF.

The chain couples TRBV7-9 to TRBJ2-7; 11 bases are shared with TRBD2. The CDR3 totals 15 residues. From germline, CDR1 is SEHNR and CDR2 FQNEAQ (reference sequence). The trim removed 6 bases at V and 0 bases at J, leaving 4 bases unmatched. The CDR3 coding sequence is TGTGCCAGCAGTCCTAGCGGGGGGAGCTCCTACGAGCAGTACTTC. This codes for CASSPSGGSSYEQYF.

The V call is TRBV5-3, the J call TRBJ1-2, with no clear D. TRBV5-3 belongs to the ORF category, with a function that is uncertain. The CDR3 is 15 amino acids. V was pared by 3 bases and J by 4 bases, with 16 bases between. The CDR3 region has the DNA TGTGCCAGAAGCTCTCTTTTAGAAAGTACCTATGGCTACACCTTC. It is translated as CARSSLLESTYGYTF.

The chain carries TRBV7-3 and TRBJ1-5, with 7 bases fitting TRBD1. V lost 5 bases to trimming and J lost 0 bases; unmatched junction nucleotides: 16. CDR3 size: 19 residues. CDR1 SGHTA and CDR2 FQGTGA come from the germline V gene. This CDR3 is CASSLHLEDRPDSNQPQHF. The CDR3 DNA reads as TGTGCCAGCAGCCTCCACCTAGAGGACAGGCCGGATAGCAATCAGCCCCAGCATTTT.

This clone was detected only a few times. The chain carries TRBV5-4 and TRBJ1-2, with 10 bases aligning to TRBD1. The CDR3 totals 12 residues. V shed 4 bases, J shed 8 bases, and the junction held 2 bases outside the gene matches. The germline V gene has CDR1 SGHNT and CDR2 YYREEE (reference sequence). This CDR3 is CASSGQGEGYTF. The CDR3 DNA is TGTGCCAGCAGCGGACAGGGGGAAGGCTACACCTTC.

This chain links TRBV2 with TRBJ2-3, with 7 nucleotides matching TRBD1. V was pared by 11 bases and J by 1 base, with 15 bases of the junction left unmatched. This CDR3 contains 16 residues. CDR1 is SNHLY, CDR2 FYNNEI, per germline. The CDR3 region is CAFKRARGLGTDTQYF. Here the CDR3 DNA reads TGTGCCTTCAAGAGGGCGAGGGGGCTGGGCACAGATACGCAGTATTTT.